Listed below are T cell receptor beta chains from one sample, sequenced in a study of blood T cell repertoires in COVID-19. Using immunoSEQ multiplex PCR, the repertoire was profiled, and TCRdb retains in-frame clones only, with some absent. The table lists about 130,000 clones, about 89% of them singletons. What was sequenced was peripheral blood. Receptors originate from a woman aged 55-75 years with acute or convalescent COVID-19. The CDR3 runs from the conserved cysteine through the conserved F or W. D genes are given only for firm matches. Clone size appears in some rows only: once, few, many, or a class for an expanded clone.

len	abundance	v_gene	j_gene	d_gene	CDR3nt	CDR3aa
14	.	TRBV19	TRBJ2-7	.	TGTGCCAGTAGTGAGTCAGGTAACTTCTACGAGCAGTACTTC	CASSESGNFYEQYF
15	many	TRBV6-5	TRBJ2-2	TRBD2	TGTGCCAGCAGCGGGACTGCCGGGGGGGCCGGGGAGCTGTTTTTT	CASSGTAGGAGELFF
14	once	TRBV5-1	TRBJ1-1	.	TGCGCCAGCAGCTTGGCGGGAGGGAACACTGAAGCTTTCTTT	CASSLAGGNTEAFF
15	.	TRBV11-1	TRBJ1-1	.	TGTGCCAGCAGCTTGCCACGTTGGGGGCACACTGAAGCTTTCTTT	CASSLPRWGHTEAFF
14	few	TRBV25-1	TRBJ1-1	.	TGTGCCAGCAGTTTCCAAAAAGGGGCCTCTGAAGCTTTCTTT	CASSFQKGASEAFF
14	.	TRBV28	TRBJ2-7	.	TGTGCCAGCAGGCGGACTCGGGGAGGTAACGAGCAGTACTTC	CASRRTRGGNEQYF
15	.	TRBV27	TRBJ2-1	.	TGTGCCAGCAGCATGGTGGGGAGCTCCTACAATGAGCAGTTCTTC	CASSMVGSSYNEQFF
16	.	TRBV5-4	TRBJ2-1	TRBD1	TGTGCCAGCAGCTTAGGACAGGGGATTGAGTACGGTGAGCAGTTCTTC	CASSLGQGIEYGEQFF
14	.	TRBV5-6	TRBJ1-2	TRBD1	TGTGCCAGCAGCCGTGGACAGGGGGACTATGGCTACACCTTC	CASSRGQGDYGYTF
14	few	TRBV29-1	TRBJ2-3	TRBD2	TGCAGTATTGCCAGCGGGACTAGCACAGATACGCAGTATTTT	CSIASGTSTDTQYF
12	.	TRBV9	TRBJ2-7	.	TGTGCCAGCAGCGCAGACTACTACGAGCAGTACTTC	CASSADYYEQYF
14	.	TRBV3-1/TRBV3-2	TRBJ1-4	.	TGTGCCAGCAGCCAAGCAGGGACTGGTGAAAAACTGTTTTTT	CASSQAGTGEKLFF
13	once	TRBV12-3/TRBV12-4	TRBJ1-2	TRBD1	TGTGCCAGCAGCAACAGGGGGGACTATGGCTACACCTTC	CASSNRGDYGYTF
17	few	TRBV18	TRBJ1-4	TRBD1	TGTGCCAGCTCACCAAGAGCGCAGGGGGCGAAAGGTGAAAAACTGTTTTTT	CASSPRAQGAKGEKLFF